The sequence of this T cell receptor beta chain was determined in a study of CD8 T cells in ankylosing spondylitis. Quantitative 5'-RACE was performed with molecular barcodes, and it yielded the TCR beta libraries. Using its own MiXCR run on the 5' RACE reads, TCRdb lists one record per CDR3 protein. The profile shows some 220,000 distinct CDR3 sequences, less than 9.5% of them singletons. This CDR3 comprises 14 residues. Per the germline V gene, CDR1 is MGHDK and CDR2 is SYGVNS. Trimming took off 5 bases at V and 6 bases at J, with 16 bases between the two ends. The sample holds a few counts of this clonotype.

This sequence joins TRBV25-1 and TRBJ1-1; TRBD1 might be the D (5 bases). The sample consisted of blood, either unsorted or a sorted T cell fraction (not recorded which). This sequence was found in a female donor with ankylosing spondylitis or in good health (not recorded which). This CDR3 is CASSPPRRVSEAFF. As DNA, the CDR3 is TGTGCCAGCAGTCCCCCCCGCAGGGTCTCTGAAGCTTTCTTT. Full variable domain (rest looked up from reference TRBV25-1 and TRBJ1-1): EADIYQTPRYLVIGTGKKITLECSQTMGHDKMYWYQQDPGMELHLIHYSYGVNSTEKGDLSSESTVSRIRTEHFPLTLESARPSHTSQYLCASSPPRRVSEAFFGQGTRLTVV.